Shown below are 8 T cell receptor beta chains from a single sample sequenced in a study of blood T cells in healthy people across ages. PCR was performed a second time for about 6 to 12 cycles using a sample-barcoded 5' primer and a J-beta primer mix. TCRdb re-called the 5' RACE reads through MiXCR, storing one row per CDR3 protein. The table has approximately 800,000 distinct CDR3 sequences, roughly 26% seen once. These data also formed part of another study, on T cells of mothers and their children.

The sample consisted of blood. These receptors all stem from a boy between 10 and 17 years old in good health.

This clonotype was picked up one time. The chain recombines TRBV3-1 with TRBJ2-7; 11 bases match TRBD2. J was trimmed by 6 bases and V by 1 base; bases with no gene match: 8. Germline CDR1 and CDR2: LGHDT and YNNKEL (reference sequence). The CDR3 loop spans 16 amino acids. CDR3 loop: CASSQGLAGSRSEQYF. DNA of the CDR3: TGTGCCAGCAGCCAAGGACTAGCGGGGTCCCGTAGCGAGCAGTACTTC.

In this sample, this clonotype turned up a few times. The chain links TRBV5-1 to TRBJ2-5; 9 bases line up with TRBD2. The CDR3 is 16 residues long. Losses at the gene ends were 4 bases for V and 9 bases for J; bases not matched to a gene: 16. Germline V gene lookup returns CDR1 SGHRS and CDR2 YFSETQ. The CDR3 reads CASSRAQAGGEEAQYF. The CDR3 nucleotides read TGCGCCAGCAGCAGAGCCCAAGCGGGGGGCGAGGAGGCCCAGTACTTC.

A few counts support this clonotype. The V and J genes are TRBV5-1 and TRBJ1-2; TRBD1 agrees at 9 bases. The trim removed 0 bases at V and 4 bases at J, leaving 1 base unmatched. The CDR3 covers 14 residues. Germline CDR1 SGHRS, CDR2 YFSETQ. The CDR3 DNA reads TGCGCCAGCAGCTTGGAACAGGGGGCCTATGGCTACACCTTC. This gives the protein CASSLEQGAYGYTF.

This clonotype has only a few counts. The chain has TRBV19 and TRBJ2-1; 8 bases match TRBD2. This CDR3 is built from 15 residues. The germline V gene has CDR1 LNHDA and CDR2 SQIVND (reference sequence). Trimming took 4 bases from V and 9 from J; bases not matched to a gene: 11. The CDR3 loop reads CASSTPGLGGFEQFF. DNA for the CDR3: TGTGCCAGTAGTACACCGGGACTAGGAGGTTTTGAGCAGTTCTTC.

The chain links TRBV7-3 to TRBJ2-2, with 7 nucleotides matching TRBD1. The CDR3 runs to 13 residues. J was trimmed by 5 bases and V by 5 bases; bases with no gene match: 2. Germline-derived CDR1 and CDR2 are SGHTA and FQGTGA. The CDR3 sequence: CASSTTGTGELFF. Written as DNA, the CDR3 is TGTGCCAGCAGCACGACAGGGACCGGGGAGCTGTTTTTT.

This clonotype appeared a few times. The gene calls are TRBV6-5 and TRBJ2-5, with D hard to call. CDR3 size: 14 residues. The germline V gene has CDR1 MNHEY and CDR2 SVGAGI. Trimming pared 2 bases from V and 2 bases from J, leaving 9 bases between. The CDR3 nucleotides read TGTGCCAGCAGTTACAGGGTGCGGCAAGAGACCCAGTACTTC. Protein product: CASSYRVRQETQYF.

This clonotype was recorded many times. The chain combines TRBV9 with TRBJ2-5, with D possibly being TRBD2 (5 bases). V lost 0 bases, J lost 4 bases, and 7 bases lay in between. The germline gives CDR1 SGDLS, CDR2 YYNGEE. The CDR3 sequence is 13 residues long. The CDR3 sequence is CASSVEEGETQYF. The CDR3 bases are TGTGCCAGCAGCGTAGAAGAGGGAGAGACCCAGTACTTC.

This clonotype was picked up a small number of times. The rearrangement uses TRBV27 and TRBJ2-7, with D possibly TRBD2 on 5 matching bases. This CDR3 contains 11 residues. Trimming left V 8 bases short and J 5 bases short, with 10 bases between. Germline CDR1 reads MNHEY; CDR2 reads SMNVEV (reference sequence). The CDR3 sequence is CASFWRNEQYF. As DNA, the CDR3 is TGTGCCAGCTTTTGGAGGAACGAGCAGTACTTC.